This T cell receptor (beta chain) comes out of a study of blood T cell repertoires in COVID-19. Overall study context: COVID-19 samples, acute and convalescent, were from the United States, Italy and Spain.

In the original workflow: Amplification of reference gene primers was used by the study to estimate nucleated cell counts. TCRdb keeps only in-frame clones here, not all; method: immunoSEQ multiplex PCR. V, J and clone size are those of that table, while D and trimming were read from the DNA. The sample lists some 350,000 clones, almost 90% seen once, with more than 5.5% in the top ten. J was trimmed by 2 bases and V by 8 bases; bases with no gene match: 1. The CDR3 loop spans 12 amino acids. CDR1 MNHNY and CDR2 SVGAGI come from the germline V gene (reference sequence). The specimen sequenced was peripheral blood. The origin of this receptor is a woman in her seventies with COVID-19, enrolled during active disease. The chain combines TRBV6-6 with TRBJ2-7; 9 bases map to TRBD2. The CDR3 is CASGGGAYEQYF. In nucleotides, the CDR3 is TGTGCCAGCGGCGGGGGGGCCTACGAGCAGTACTTC.